A selection of T cell receptor beta chains follows, all from one sample in a study of identical twins. A single record per CDR3 protein comes from TCRdb applying MiXCR to the 5' RACE reads. The sample has some 500,000 distinct CDR3 sequences, approximately 22% seen once. The data also belong to a second study, concerning T cells expressing NK-cell markers.

Sequenced sample: CD4+ T cells sorted from blood. The source of these receptors is a woman aged 18-29 years in good health. CDR3s include the opening cysteine and the closing phenylalanine or tryptophan. A D gene is named only where the DNA matches it firmly. Size values are once, few and many counts, or a class for expanded clones, and some rows have none.

D,size,V,J,DNA,CDR3
.,.,TRBV10-1,TRBJ2-7,TGCGCCAGCAGTGAAGTTCTCGGATCGCAGCAGTACTTC,CASSEVLGSQQYF
.,many,TRBV5-1,TRBJ2-5,TGCGCCAGCAGCTTGGTTGGGGAAGAGACCCAGTACTTC,CASSLVGEETQYF
TRBD2,.,TRBV10-3,TRBJ2-1,TGTGCCATCAAAAGGGCCGGGACTAGCTCCTACAATGAGCAGTTCTTC,CAIKRAGTSSYNEQFF
.,.,TRBV6-1,TRBJ2-1,TGTGCCAGCAGCCTCGCCAGAGCGTACAATGAGCAGTTCTTC,CASSLARAYNEQFF
.,.,TRBV25-1,TRBJ1-1,TGTGCCAGCAGGAGGTGGTCTTCCGGAGAAGCTTTCTTT,CASRRWSSGEAFF
.,few,TRBV12-3/TRBV12-4,TRBJ2-5,TGTGCCAGCACCCGAATGGGAACGGCCCAGTACTTC,CASTRMGTAQYF
.,many,TRBV5-1,TRBJ2-1,TGCGCCAGCAGCTTGGTCAGCGGGCCCTACAATGAGCAGTTCTTC,CASSLVSGPYNEQFF
TRBD2,.,TRBV7-6,TRBJ2-1,TGTGCCAGCAGCCTCGCTCCACTAGCGGGAGGGGAGCAGTTCTTC,CASSLAPLAGGEQFF
TRBD1,few,TRBV5-1,TRBJ2-3,TGCGCCAGCAGCCCCACGGACAGGACGGATACGCAGTATTTT,CASSPTDRTDTQYF
TRBD1,.,TRBV5-1,TRBJ2-3,TGCGCCAGCGGGACAGGGCCGACAGATACGCAGTATTTT,CASGTGPTDTQYF
TRBD1,.,TRBV6-1,TRBJ1-1,TGTGCCAGCAGGGGACTGACAGGGGTAGGCACTGAAGCTTTCTTT,CASRGLTGVGTEAFF
.,.,TRBV29-1,TRBJ2-1,TGCAGCGCAAAACTGACAGGCGAGCAGTTCTTC,CSAKLTGEQFF
.,.,TRBV10-3,TRBJ1-5,TGTGCCATCAGGGCGGGGTTAACGAATCAGCCCCAGCATTTT,CAIRAGLTNQPQHF
.,few,TRBV10-2,TRBJ1-1,TGCGCCAGCAGCCTTCAGGGGACGAACACTGAAGCTTTCTTT,CASSLQGTNTEAFF
TRBD1,many,TRBV29-1,TRBJ1-1,TGCAGCGTCGACAGGGCCGTCACTGAAGCTTTCTTT,CSVDRAVTEAFF
.,.,TRBV20-1,TRBJ2-3,TGCAGTGCTAGATCCCGGCCCGGCACAGATACGCAGTATTTT,CSARSRPGTDTQYF
TRBD2,once,TRBV20-1,TRBJ2-7,TGCAGTGCTAGAGAAACTCTAGCGGGAGGGCCTCTTTACGAGCAGTACTTC,CSARETLAGGPLYEQYF
.,.,TRBV11-2,TRBJ2-6,TGTGCCAGCACCGTATTGGCTGGGGCCAACGTCCTGACTTTC,CASTVLAGANVLTF
.,few,TRBV20-1,TRBJ2-6,TGCAGTGCTAGACCTCTGACAGGTGCCGGTTTTGGGGCCAACGTCCTGACTTTC,CSARPLTGAGFGANVLTF
.,.,TRBV11-2,TRBJ2-1,TGTGCCAGCAGCTTAGACGGCCCGGGGGTTGAGCAGTTCTTC,CASSLDGPGVEQFF
TRBD2,.,TRBV27,TRBJ2-1,TGTGCCAGCACCAAAGGGCGGGGGGGCCGCAATGAGCAGTTCTTC,CASTKGRGGRNEQFF
.,.,TRBV20-1,TRBJ1-1,TGCAGTGCTAGAGATCCAGAGGGAACTTTCTTT,CSARDPEGTFF
.,.,TRBV20-1,TRBJ2-3,TGCAGTGCTAGAGGAATGGCTAGCACAGATACGCAGTATTTT,CSARGMASTDTQYF
.,.,TRBV6-5,TRBJ2-7,TGTGCCAGCAGTTACATGAGGGGAAACTACGAGCAGTACTTC,CASSYMRGNYEQYF
.,few,TRBV6-5,TRBJ1-2,TGTGCCAGCAGTTACCCAGGGGCGAGTTGGGACTATGGCTACACCTTC,CASSYPGASWDYGYTF
.,.,TRBV5-5,TRBJ2-1,TGTGCCAGCAGCTTGGAGGCCCTTGCCTACAATGAGCAGTTCTTC,CASSLEALAYNEQFF
.,.,TRBV18,TRBJ2-7,TGTGCCAGCTCACCAGCCCAGGGTGACCCCTTTGCGAGCGAGCAGTACTTC,CASSPAQGDPFASEQYF
TRBD1,few,TRBV4-3,TRBJ1-1,TGCGCCAGCAGCCAAGATGCAGGGGGGAACACTGAAGCTTTCTTT,CASSQDAGGNTEAFF
TRBD2,few,TRBV3-1,TRBJ2-7,TGTGCCACCTCCTCTAGCGGGAGGTTCTCCTACGAGCAGTACTTC,CATSSSGRFSYEQYF
.,few,TRBV20-1,TRBJ2-7,TGCAGTGCGGCTGGCCCCTACGAGCAGTACTTC,CSAAGPYEQYF